Below are 8 T cell receptor beta chains sequenced from a single sample in a study of blood T cells in healthy people across ages. For the second PCR, which ran for about 6 to 11 cycles, a sample-barcoded 5' primer and a J-beta primer mix were used. TCRdb reprocessed the 5' RACE reads with MiXCR, giving one entry per CDR3 protein. The data contain hundreds of thousands of distinct CDR3 sequences, approximately 59% of them singletons. The specimen was blood. These receptors were collected from a man aged 55-75 years in good health.

This clonotype was observed once. This chain joins TRBV20-1 and TRBJ1-1, with D possibly matching TRBD1 (6 bases). The V gene's germline CDR1 is DFQATT and CDR2 SNEGSKA (reference sequence). Trimming removed 4 bases at V and 3 bases at J, with 15 bases between. The CDR3 consists of 14 residues. CDR3 coding DNA: TGCAGTGCTAAACCAACAGGGAGGGACACTGAAGCTTTCTTT. Its translation is CSAKPTGRDTEAFF.

The chain is built from TRBV7-8 and TRBJ2-5, with 7 bases aligning to TRBD1. Trimming cost V 4 bases and J 5 bases; bases outside gene matches: 7. Germline CDR1 reads SGHVS; CDR2 reads FQNEAQ. The CDR3 contains 14 residues. The CDR3 here is CASSYTGVGETQYF. The CDR3 DNA follows: TGTGCCAGCAGCTATACAGGGGTGGGGGAGACCCAGTACTTC.

This clonotype was found a few times. The chain carries TRBV20-1 and TRBJ2-1; D is unresolved. The V gene's germline CDR1 is DFQATT and CDR2 SNEGSKA (reference sequence). The CDR3 loop spans 16 amino acids. V lost 0 bases, J lost 0 bases, and 12 bases lay in between. The CDR3 DNA sequence: TGCAGTGCTAGAGATCGATACTGGAGCTCCTACAATGAGCAGTTCTTC. Encoded protein: CSARDRYWSSYNEQFF.

For the CDR3, the DNA is TGTGCCAGCAGCATACGAGGGACGGAGAATGAAAAACTGTTTTTT. Amino acid sequence: CASSIRGTENEKLFF. This chain links TRBV7-9 with TRBJ1-4; D possibly corresponds to TRBD1 (5 bases). The V end lost 5 bases, the J end lost 5 bases, and 15 bases lay between the germline ends. This CDR3 is 15 amino acids long. The V gene's germline CDR1 is SEHNR and CDR2 FQNEAQ (reference sequence). Complete variable domain (other parts from reference TRBV7-9 and TRBJ1-4): DTGVSQNPRHKITKRGQNVTFRCDPISEHNRLYWYRQTLGQGPEFLTYFQNEAQLEKSRLLSDRFSAERPKGSFSTLEIQRTEQGDSAMYLCASSIRGTENEKLFFGSGTQLSVL.

CDR3 sequence: CASSFSGGALETQYF. The CDR3 region has the DNA TGTGCCAGCAGCTTCTCCGGGGGGGCGTTAGAGACCCAGTACTTC. This rearrangement joins TRBV11-2 to TRBJ2-5, with 8 positions matching TRBD2. This CDR3 contains 15 residues. V dropped 3 bases and J dropped 4; count of bases not matched to a gene: 7. Germline V CDR1 and CDR2: SGHAT, FQNNGV.

Only one count was recorded for this clonotype. The chain recombines TRBV7-9 with TRBJ2-3; 8 bases are shared with TRBD2. This CDR3 has 14 amino acids. The V gene's germline CDR1 is SEHNR and CDR2 FQNEAQ (reference sequence). Losses at the gene ends were 7 bases for V and 10 bases for J; bases not matched to a gene: 13. Here the CDR3 reads CASNNAGGPYAQYF. The CDR3 DNA sequence: TGTGCCAGCAACAACGCGGGGGGCCCGTATGCGCAGTATTTT. The full variable domain, its missing parts supplied by reference TRBV7-9 and TRBJ2-3, is DTGVSQNPRHKITKRGQNVTFRCDPISEHNRLYWYRQTLGQGPEFLTYFQNEAQLEKSRLLSDRFSAERPKGSFSTLEIQRTEQGDSAMYLCASNNAGGPYAQYFGPGTRLTVL.

The rearrangement uses TRBV12-3 or TRBV12-4 and TRBJ2-4; D remains unclear. Matching the DNA end better, TRBJ2-7 makes the J call doubtful. This CDR3 spans 11 amino acids. CDR3 in DNA: TGTGCCAGCAGTTTTTGGGGCGAGCAGTACTTC. This gives the protein CASSFWGEQYF.

The chain uses TRBV7-6 and TRBJ2-2; D is perhaps TRBD2 (6 bases). The V and J ends lost 1 base and 6 bases respectively, with 9 bases between them. Germline CDR1 is SGHVS and CDR2 is FNYEAQ. The CDR3 runs to 14 residues. CDR3 in DNA: TGTGCCAGCAGCTTAGAGGGAGGCGCCGGGGAGCTGTTTTTT. Protein product: CASSLEGGAGELFF.